Here is one T cell receptor beta chain with its context. The antigen remains unidentified. No infections or other immune events were documented during collection. Unmatched junction bases numbered 13, after V lost 4 bases and J lost 8 bases. The CDR3 is 15 amino acids. In germline, CDR1 is SGDLS, CDR2 YYNGEE. These data come from a study of identifying expanded T cells in peripheral blood. Clones were sequenced by immunoSEQ multiplex PCR, and TCRdb holds only the in-frame ones, with some missing. The table has roughly 82,000 clones, just under 85% seen once. Study outcomes and limitations: Approximately 1.1 clones differed between technical replicates, versus around 15 and 19 over time. Variance in clone template counts between approximately two-week samples significantly increased with total template count across all healthy donors.

The receptor's source is a person between 18 and 70 years old in good health. The V and J genes are TRBV9 and TRBJ1-2, with TRBD1 matching over 8 bases. Sequencing used blood. Here the CDR3 reads CASSLSAGQVDGYTF. DNA of the CDR3: TGTGCCAGCAGCCTGAGTGCGGGACAGGTAGACGGCTACACCTTC.